One sample yielded the 5 T cell receptor beta chains listed below, sequenced in a study of blood T cell repertoires in COVID-19. Measured with immunoSEQ multiplex PCR; TCRdb has only the in-frame clones, and not every one. The data show more than 85,000 clones, with around 87% seen just once and 17% held by the top ten. Sequencing was carried out using peripheral blood. The receptors derive from a human donor in a cohort sampled during active COVID-19.

The chain employs TRBV7-2 and TRBJ2-6; D is possibly TRBD1 (5 bases). The V end lost 5 bases, the J end lost 0 bases, and 17 bases lay between the germline ends. This CDR3 has 18 residues. Germline V gene data show CDR1 as SGHTA and CDR2 as FQGNSA. CDR3 in DNA: TGTGCCAGCAGCCCCCAGGGTGGACCATCCTCTGGGGCCAACGTCCTGACTTTC. This sequence encodes CASSPQGGPSSGANVLTF.

DNA for the CDR3: TGTGCCAGCAGCCAGACAGGGGTTGAAGCTTTCTTT. Translating it yields CASSQTGVEAFF. This chain connects TRBV5-6 to TRBJ1-1, with TRBD1 matching 8 bases. The CDR3 runs to 12 residues. V gave up 4 bases and J gave up 7 bases; unmatched junction bases: 3. The germline V gene has CDR1 SGHDT and CDR2 YYEEEE. The whole variable domain, filled in from reference TRBV5-6 and TRBJ1-1, reads DAGVTQSPTHLIKTRGQQVTLRCSPKSGHDTVSWYQQALGQGPQFIFQYYEEEERQRGNFPDRFSGHQFPNYSSELNVNALLLGDSALYLCASSQTGVEAFFGQGTRLTVV.

CDR3 in DNA: TGCGCCAGCACTGTGGCCGGGACAGGGGGCTACGAGCAGTACTTC. Translated, it gives CASTVAGTGGYEQYF. This sequence joins TRBV5-1 and TRBJ2-7, with 11 bases lining up with TRBD1. The CDR3 runs to 15 residues. The germline gives CDR1 SGHRS, CDR2 YFSETQ. V trimming: 6 bases; J trimming: 3 bases; junction bases outside the gene matches: 8. The whole variable domain, remainder taken from reference TRBV5-1 and TRBJ2-7, is KAGVTQTPRYLIKTRGQQVTLSCSPISGHRSVSWYQQTPGQGLQFLFEYFSETQRNKGNFPGRFSGRQFSNSRSEMNVSTLELGDSALYLCASTVAGTGGYEQYFGPGTRLTVT.

V usage is TRBV4-3 and J usage is TRBJ2-7; 7 nucleotides align to TRBD1. Germline-derived CDR1 and CDR2 are LGHNA and YSLEER. Trimming took 5 bases from V and 2 from J; bases not matched to a gene: 9. This CDR3 is built from 15 residues. The CDR3 here is CASSTAGDRAYEQYF. CDR3 bases: TGCGCCAGCAGCACAGCCGGCGACAGGGCCTACGAGCAGTACTTC.

Regarding this clone: The sample carries other DNA sequences with the same CDR3. The rearrangement uses TRBV9 and TRBJ1-5; D is undetermined. Germline V gene lookup returns CDR1 SGDLS and CDR2 YYNGEE. This CDR3 is built from 14 residues. V lost 3 bases and J 0 bases, leaving 7 bases between the germline ends. In DNA, the CDR3 is TGTGCCAGCAGCGCAGGCTATAGCAATCAGCCCCAGCATTTT. This codes for CASSAGYSNQPQHF.